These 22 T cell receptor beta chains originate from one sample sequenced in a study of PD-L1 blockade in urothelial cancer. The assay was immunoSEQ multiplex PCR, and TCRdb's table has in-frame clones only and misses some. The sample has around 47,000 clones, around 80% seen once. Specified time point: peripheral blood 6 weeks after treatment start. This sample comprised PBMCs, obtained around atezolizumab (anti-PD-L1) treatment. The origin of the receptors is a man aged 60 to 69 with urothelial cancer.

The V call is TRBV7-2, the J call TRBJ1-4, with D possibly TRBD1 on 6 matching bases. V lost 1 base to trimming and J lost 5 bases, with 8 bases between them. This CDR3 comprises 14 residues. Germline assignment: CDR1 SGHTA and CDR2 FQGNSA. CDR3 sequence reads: CASSLGTENEKLFF. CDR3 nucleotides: TGTGCCAGCAGCTTAGGGACAGAGAATGAAAAACTGTTTTTT. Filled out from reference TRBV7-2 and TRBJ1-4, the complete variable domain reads GAGVSQSPSNKVTEKGKDVELRCDPISGHTALYWYRQSLGQGLEFLIYFQGNSAPDKSGLPSDRFSAERTGGSVSTLTIQRTQQEDSAVYLCASSLGTENEKLFFGSGTQLSVL.

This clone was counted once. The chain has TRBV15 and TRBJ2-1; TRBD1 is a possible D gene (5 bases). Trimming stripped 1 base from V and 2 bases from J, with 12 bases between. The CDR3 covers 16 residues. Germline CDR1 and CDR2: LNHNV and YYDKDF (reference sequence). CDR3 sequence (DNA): TGTGCCACCAGCAGAGTAGGGGATGGCGCCTACAATGAGCAGTTCTTC. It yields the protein CATSRVGDGAYNEQFF.

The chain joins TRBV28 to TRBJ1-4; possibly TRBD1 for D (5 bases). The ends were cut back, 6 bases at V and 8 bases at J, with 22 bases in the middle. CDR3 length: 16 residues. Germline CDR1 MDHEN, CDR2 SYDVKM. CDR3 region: CASSPFPGREEEKLFF. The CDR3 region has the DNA TGTGCCAGCAGCCCTTTTCCAGGGAGGGAGGAGGAAAAACTGTTTTTT.

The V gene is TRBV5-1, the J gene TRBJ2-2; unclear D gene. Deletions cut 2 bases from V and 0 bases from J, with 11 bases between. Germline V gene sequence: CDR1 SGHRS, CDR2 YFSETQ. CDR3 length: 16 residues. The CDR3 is CASSFVSGTNTGELFF. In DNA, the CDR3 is TGCGCCAGCAGCTTCGTGTCGGGTACGAACACCGGGGAGCTGTTTTTT.

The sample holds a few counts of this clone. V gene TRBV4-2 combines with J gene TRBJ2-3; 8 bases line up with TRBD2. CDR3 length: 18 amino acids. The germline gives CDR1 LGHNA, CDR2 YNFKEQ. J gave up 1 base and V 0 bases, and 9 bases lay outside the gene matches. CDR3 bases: TGTGCCAGCAGCCAAGATCGGGTTCGGCGGGGGGGCACAGATACGCAGTATTTT. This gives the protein CASSQDRVRRGGTDTQYF.

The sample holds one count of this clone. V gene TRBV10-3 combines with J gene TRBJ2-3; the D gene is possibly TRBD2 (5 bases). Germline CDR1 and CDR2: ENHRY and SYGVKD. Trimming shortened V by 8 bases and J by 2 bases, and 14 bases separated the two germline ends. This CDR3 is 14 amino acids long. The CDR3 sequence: CAIGLADNTDTQYF. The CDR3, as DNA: TGTGCCATCGGGCTAGCCGATAACACAGATACGCAGTATTTT.

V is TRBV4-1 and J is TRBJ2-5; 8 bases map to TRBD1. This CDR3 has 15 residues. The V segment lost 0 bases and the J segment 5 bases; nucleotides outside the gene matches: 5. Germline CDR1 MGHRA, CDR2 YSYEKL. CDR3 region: CASSQDPRGQETQYF. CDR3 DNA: TGCGCCAGCAGCCAAGATCCCAGGGGGCAGGAGACCCAGTACTTC.

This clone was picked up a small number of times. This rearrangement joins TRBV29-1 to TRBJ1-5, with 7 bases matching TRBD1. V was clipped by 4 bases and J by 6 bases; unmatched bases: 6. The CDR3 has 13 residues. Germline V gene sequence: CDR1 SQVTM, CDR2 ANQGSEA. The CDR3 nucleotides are TGCAGCGTTGGACAGGGCCTGGGTCAGCCCCAGCATTTT. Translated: CSVGQGLGQPQHF.

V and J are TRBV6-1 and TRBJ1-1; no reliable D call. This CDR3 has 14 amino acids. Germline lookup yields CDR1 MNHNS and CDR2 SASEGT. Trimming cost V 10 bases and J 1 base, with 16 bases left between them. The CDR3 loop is CATVRVLGNTEAFF. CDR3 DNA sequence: TGTGCCACCGTAAGAGTCCTAGGGAACACTGAAGCTTTCTTT.

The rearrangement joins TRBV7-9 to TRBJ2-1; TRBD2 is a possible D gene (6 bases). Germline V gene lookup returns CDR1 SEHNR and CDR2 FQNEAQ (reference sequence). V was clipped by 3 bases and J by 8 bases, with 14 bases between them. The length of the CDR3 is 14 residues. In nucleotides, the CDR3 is TGTGCCAGCAGCTTGCGGGGCCGGGCGGATGAGCAGTTCTTC. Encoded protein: CASSLRGRADEQFF.

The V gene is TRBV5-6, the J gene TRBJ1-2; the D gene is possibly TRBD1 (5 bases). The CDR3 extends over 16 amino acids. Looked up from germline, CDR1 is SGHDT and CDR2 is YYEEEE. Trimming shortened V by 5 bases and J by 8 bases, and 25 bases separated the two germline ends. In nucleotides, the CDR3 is TGTGCCAGCAGTTTCAGTAAGACAGAAAACATACGCGGCTACACCTTC. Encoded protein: CASSFSKTENIRGYTF. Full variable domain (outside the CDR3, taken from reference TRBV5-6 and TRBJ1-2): DAGVTQSPTHLIKTRGQQVTLRCSPKSGHDTVSWYQQALGQGPQFIFQYYEEEERQRGNFPDRFSGHQFPNYSSELNVNALLLGDSALYLCASSFSKTENIRGYTFGSGTRLTVV.

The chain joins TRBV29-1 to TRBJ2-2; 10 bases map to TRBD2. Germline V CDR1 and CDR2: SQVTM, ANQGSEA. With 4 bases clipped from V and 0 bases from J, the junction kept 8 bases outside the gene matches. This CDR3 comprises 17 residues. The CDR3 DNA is TGCAGCGTTGGGACGTCGGGACTAGCGCCGAACACCGGGGAGCTGTTTTTT. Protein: CSVGTSGLAPNTGELFF.

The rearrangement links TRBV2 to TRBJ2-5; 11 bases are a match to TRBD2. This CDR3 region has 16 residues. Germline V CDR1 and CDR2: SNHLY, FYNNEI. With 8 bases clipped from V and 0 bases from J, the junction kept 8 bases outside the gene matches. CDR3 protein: CASPRGGLADQETQYF. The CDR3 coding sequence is TGTGCCAGCCCGAGAGGGGGACTAGCGGACCAAGAGACCCAGTACTTC. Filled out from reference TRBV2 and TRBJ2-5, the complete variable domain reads EPEVTQTPSHQVTQMGQEVILRCVPISNHLYFYWYRQILGQKVEFLVSFYNNEISEKSEIFDDQFSVERPDGSNFTLKIRSTKLEDSAMYFCASPRGGLADQETQYFGPGTRLLVL.

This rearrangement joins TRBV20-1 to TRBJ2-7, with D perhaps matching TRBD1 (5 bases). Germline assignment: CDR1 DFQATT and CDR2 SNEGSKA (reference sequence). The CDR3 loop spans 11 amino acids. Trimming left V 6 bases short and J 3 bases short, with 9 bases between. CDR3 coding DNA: TGCAGTGCCTCACAGGTCTACGAGCAGTACTTC. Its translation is CSASQVYEQYF.

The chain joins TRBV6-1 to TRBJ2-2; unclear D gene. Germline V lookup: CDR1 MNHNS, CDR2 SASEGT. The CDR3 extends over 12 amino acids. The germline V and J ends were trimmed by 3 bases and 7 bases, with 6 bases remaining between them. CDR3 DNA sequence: TGTGCCAGCAGTGATGCGCTCGGGGAGCTGTTTTTT. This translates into CASSDALGELFF.

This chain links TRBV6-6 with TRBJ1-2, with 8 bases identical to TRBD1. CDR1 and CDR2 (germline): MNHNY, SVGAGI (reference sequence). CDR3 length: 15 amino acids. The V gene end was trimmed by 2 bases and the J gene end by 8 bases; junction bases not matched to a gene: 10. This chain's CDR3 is CASSYEPQGAGGYTF. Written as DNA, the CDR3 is TGTGCCAGCAGTTACGAGCCCCAGGGGGCGGGAGGCTACACCTTC.

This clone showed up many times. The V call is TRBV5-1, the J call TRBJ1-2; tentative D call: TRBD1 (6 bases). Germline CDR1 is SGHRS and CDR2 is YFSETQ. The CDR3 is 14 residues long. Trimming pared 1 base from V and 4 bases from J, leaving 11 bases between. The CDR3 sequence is CASSLTGNPYGYTF. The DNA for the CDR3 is TGCGCCAGCAGCTTGACAGGGAATCCCTATGGCTACACCTTC.

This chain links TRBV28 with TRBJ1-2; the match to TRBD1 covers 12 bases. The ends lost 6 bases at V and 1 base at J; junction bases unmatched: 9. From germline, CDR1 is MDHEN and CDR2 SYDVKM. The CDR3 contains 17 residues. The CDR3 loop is CASRLEGQGANNYGYTF. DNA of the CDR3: TGTGCCAGCAGACTTGAGGGACAGGGGGCTAATAACTATGGCTACACCTTC.

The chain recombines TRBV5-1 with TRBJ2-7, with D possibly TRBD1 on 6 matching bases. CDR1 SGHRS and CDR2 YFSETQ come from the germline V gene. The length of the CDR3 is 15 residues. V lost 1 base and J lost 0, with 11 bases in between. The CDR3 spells CASSLLQGGSYEQYF. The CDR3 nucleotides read TGCGCCAGCAGCTTGTTACAGGGCGGCTCCTACGAGCAGTACTTC.

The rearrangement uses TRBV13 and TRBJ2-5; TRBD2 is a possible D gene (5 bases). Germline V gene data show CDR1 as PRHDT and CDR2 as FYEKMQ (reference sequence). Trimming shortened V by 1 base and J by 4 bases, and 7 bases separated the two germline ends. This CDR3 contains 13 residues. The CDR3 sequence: CASSLAGRETQYF. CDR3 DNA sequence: TGTGCCAGCAGCTTAGCTGGGAGAGAGACCCAGTACTTC.

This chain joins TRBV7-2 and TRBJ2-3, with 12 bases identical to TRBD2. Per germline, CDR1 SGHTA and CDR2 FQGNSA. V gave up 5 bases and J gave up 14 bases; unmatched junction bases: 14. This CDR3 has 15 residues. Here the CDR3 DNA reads TGTGCCAGCAGCCCCCCCCGGGGACTAGCGGGCGCCGGGTATTTT. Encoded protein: CASSPPRGLAGAGYF.

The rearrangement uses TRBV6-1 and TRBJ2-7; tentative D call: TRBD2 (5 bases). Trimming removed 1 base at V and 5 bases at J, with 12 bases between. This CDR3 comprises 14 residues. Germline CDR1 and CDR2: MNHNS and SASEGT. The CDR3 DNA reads TGTGCCAGCAGTGAAGTAAAGGGTAGCGACGAGCAGTACTTC. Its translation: CASSEVKGSDEQYF.